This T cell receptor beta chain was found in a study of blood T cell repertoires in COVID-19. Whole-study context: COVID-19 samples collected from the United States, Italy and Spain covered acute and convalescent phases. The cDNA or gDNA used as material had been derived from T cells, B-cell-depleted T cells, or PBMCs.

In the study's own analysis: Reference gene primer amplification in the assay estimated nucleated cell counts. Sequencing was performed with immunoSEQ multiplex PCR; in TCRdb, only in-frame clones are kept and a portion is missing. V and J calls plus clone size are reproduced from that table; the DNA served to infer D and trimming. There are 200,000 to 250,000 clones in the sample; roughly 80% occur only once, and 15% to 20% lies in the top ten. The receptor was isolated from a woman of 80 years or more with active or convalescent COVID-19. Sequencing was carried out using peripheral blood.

The CDR3 reads CASRLPGQYLPNTEAFF. In DNA form, the CDR3 reads TGTGCCAGCAGACTCCCGGGACAGTATCTCCCTAACACTGAAGCTTTCTTT. The rearrangement links TRBV21-1 to TRBJ1-1; the table calls TRBD1, which could not be checked here. TRBV21-1 is annotated as a pseudogene. The CDR3 has 17 amino acids.